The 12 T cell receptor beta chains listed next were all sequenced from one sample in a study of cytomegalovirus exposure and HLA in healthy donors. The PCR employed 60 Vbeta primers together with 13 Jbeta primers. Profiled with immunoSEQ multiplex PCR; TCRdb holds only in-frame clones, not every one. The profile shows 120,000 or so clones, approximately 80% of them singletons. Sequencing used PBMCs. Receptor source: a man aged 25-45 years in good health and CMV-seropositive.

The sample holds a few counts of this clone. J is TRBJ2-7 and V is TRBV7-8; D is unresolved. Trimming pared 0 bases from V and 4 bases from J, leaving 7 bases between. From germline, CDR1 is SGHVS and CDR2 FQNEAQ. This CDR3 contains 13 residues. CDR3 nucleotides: TGTGCCAGCAGCTTAGCTCCAGTTTACGAGCAGTACTTC. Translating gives CASSLAPVYEQYF.

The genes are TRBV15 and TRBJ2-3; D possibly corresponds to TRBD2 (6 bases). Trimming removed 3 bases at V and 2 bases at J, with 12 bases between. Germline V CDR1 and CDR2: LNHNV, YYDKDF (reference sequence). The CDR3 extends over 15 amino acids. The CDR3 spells CATSSIRGLTDTQYF. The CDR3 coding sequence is TGTGCCACCAGCAGTATACGGGGACTCACAGATACGCAGTATTTT.

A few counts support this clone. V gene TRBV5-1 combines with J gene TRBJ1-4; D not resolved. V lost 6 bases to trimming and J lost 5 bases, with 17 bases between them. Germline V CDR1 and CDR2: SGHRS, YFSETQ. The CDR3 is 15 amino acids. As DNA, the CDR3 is TGCGCCAGCACCCCGCAAGCCGGGGAGAATGAAAAACTGTTTTTT. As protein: CASTPQAGENEKLFF.

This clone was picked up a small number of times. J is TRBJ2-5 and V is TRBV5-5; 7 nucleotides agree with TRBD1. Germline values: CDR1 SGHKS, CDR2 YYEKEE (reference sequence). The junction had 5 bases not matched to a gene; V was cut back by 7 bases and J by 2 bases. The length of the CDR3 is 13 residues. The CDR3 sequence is CASGKQGQETQYF. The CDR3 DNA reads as TGTGCCAGCGGAAAACAGGGGCAAGAGACCCAGTACTTC.

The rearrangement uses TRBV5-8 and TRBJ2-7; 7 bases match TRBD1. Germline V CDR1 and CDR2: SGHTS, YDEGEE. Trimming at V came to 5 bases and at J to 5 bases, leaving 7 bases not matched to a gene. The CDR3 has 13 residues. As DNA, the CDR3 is TGTGCCAGCAGGACCAGGGGGAGTGACGAGCAGTACTTC. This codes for CASRTRGSDEQYF.

The CDR3 sequence: CASSLEGTGLQPQHF. The DNA for the CDR3 is TGTGCCAGCAGCTTAGAGGGGACAGGGCTTCAGCCCCAGCATTTT. This chain uses TRBV7-8 with TRBJ1-5, with 9 bases fitting TRBD1. The CDR3 runs 15 residues. V dropped 1 base and J dropped 6; count of bases not matched to a gene: 4. Per the germline V gene, CDR1 is SGHVS and CDR2 is FQNEAQ.

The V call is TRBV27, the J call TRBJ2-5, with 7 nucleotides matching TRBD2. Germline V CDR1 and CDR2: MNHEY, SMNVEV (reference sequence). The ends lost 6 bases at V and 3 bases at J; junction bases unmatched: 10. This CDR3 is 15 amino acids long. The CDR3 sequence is CASRGLASGEETQYF. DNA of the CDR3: TGTGCCAGCAGAGGGCTGGCTAGCGGTGAAGAGACCCAGTACTTC.

CDR3 sequence (DNA): TGTGCCAGCAGTTCCACGACAGGGACCGCGGATACGCAGTATTTT. Residues: CASSSTTGTADTQYF. This chain links TRBV27 with TRBJ2-3; 7 bases are a match to TRBD1. There are 15 residues in the CDR3. J was trimmed by 6 bases and V by 4 bases; bases with no gene match: 10. Germline CDR1 and CDR2: MNHEY and SMNVEV (reference sequence).

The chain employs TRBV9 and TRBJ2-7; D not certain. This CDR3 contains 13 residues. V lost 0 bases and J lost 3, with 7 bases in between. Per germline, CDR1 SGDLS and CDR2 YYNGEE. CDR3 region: CASSVDGYYEQYF. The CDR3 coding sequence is TGTGCCAGCAGCGTAGACGGGTACTACGAGCAGTACTTC.

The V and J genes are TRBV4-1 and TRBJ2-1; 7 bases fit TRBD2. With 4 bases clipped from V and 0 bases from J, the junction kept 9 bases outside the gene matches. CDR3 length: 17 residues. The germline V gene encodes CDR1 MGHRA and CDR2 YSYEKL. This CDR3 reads CASSPRGVQSSYNEQFF. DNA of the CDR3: TGCGCCAGCAGCCCCCGGGGGGTCCAGAGCTCCTACAATGAGCAGTTCTTC.

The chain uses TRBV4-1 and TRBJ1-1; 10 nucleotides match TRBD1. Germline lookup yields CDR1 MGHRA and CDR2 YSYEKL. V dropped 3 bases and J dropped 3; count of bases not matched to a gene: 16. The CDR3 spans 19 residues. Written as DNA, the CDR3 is TGCGCCAGCAGCCATTCAGACAGGGGGCAGGAAGGCTGGGACACTGAAGCTTTCTTT. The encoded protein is CASSHSDRGQEGWDTEAFF.

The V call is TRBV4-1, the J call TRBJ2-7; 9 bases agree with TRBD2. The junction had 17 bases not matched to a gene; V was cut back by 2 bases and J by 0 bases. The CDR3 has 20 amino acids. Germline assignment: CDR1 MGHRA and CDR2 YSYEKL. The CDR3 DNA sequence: TGCGCCAGCAGCCAATCCCCCTCCGGAGCTAGCGGGACTTTCTCCTACGAGCAGTACTTC. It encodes CASSQSPSGASGTFSYEQYF.